This T cell receptor (beta chain) stems from a study of post-analysis software for immune sequencing data. Study background: The disease courses covered relapsing-remitting, secondary progressive and progressive-relapsing multiple sclerosis.

This clonotype came up many times. Unique molecular identifiers were built into the TCR beta cDNA libraries. Each CDR3 protein is one row after TCRdb ran MiXCR on the PCR reads. Altogether 750,000 to 950,000 distinct CDR3 sequences are present, roughly 58% being singletons, with the ten largest covering 4.6%. The sequencing input was blood. The clonotype comes from a girl aged 10 to 17 with multiple sclerosis.

For the CDR3, the DNA is TGTGCCAGCAGTTTACTAAGGACAGGGCATTCACCCCTCCACTTT. Its translation is CASSLLRTGHSPLHF. The rearrangement links TRBV27 to TRBJ1-6; 8 nucleotides agree with TRBD1. The V and J ends lost 2 bases and 8 bases, in that order; junction bases with no gene match: 5. The CDR3 is 15 residues long. Germline assignment: CDR1 MNHEY and CDR2 SMNVEV (reference sequence).